The next 14 T cell receptor beta chains were all read from a single sample in a study of blood T cell repertoires in COVID-19. Produced via immunoSEQ multiplex PCR; TCRdb's table is partial and in-frame only. The sample consists of a few hundred thousand clones, around 88% of them appearing once. Sequencing was performed on peripheral blood. The receptor source for this set is a woman aged 45 to 65 with acute or convalescent COVID-19.

This clone has just one count. Other DNA sequences within the sample encode an identical CDR3. The chain uses TRBV7-3 and TRBJ2-3; TRBD2 matches at 7 bases. Germline V lookup: CDR1 SGHTA, CDR2 FQGTGA. This CDR3 has 15 amino acids. J was trimmed by 3 bases and V by 4 bases; bases with no gene match: 7. The CDR3 sequence: CASSSPGLVTDTQYF. For the CDR3, the DNA is TGTGCCAGCAGCTCCCCCGGACTAGTAACAGATACGCAGTATTTT.

V is TRBV18 and J is TRBJ2-2, with 7 positions matching TRBD2. The CDR3 covers 16 residues. The V segment lost 4 bases and the J segment 2 bases; nucleotides outside the gene matches: 7. The germline gives CDR1 KGHSH, CDR2 LQKENI. In nucleotides, the CDR3 is TGTGCCAGCTCACAGCTCATGGGACTAAACACCGGGGAGCTGTTTTTT. Its protein is CASSQLMGLNTGELFF.

This chain links TRBV28 with TRBJ2-7; 10 bases are a match to TRBD1. This CDR3 spans 17 amino acids. Germline CDR1 MDHEN, CDR2 SYDVKM. The V and J ends lost 1 base and 3 bases, in that order; junction bases with no gene match: 9. Here the CDR3 DNA reads TGTGCCAGCAGTTTATTGGGACAGGGGCCAACCGGCTACGAGCAGTACTTC. Residues: CASSLLGQGPTGYEQYF.

The chain employs TRBV7-8 and TRBJ2-1, with 10 nucleotides matching TRBD2. V lost 4 bases to trimming and J lost 4 bases; unmatched junction nucleotides: 4. CDR1 SGHVS and CDR2 FQNEAQ come from the germline V gene. The CDR3 is made up of 15 amino acids. The CDR3 is CASSSGLARYNEQFF. In DNA form, the CDR3 reads TGTGCCAGCAGCTCGGGACTAGCGCGATACAATGAGCAGTTCTTC.

V usage is TRBV18 and J usage is TRBJ2-7; D may be TRBD2 (6 bases). Trimming pared 4 bases from V and 3 bases from J, leaving 13 bases between. Germline CDR1 reads KGHSH; CDR2 reads LQKENI. This CDR3 has 14 residues. CDR3 sequence (DNA): TGTGCCAGCTCACGGGTTCGGGGGATCTACGAGCAGTACTTC. Translation gives CASSRVRGIYEQYF.

This clone has a handful of counts. The chain has TRBV5-4 and TRBJ2-2; 7 bases are a match to TRBD1. J gave up 6 bases and V 4 bases, and 9 bases lay outside the gene matches. The CDR3 sequence is 15 residues long. CDR1 is SGHNT, CDR2 YYREEE, per germline (reference sequence). The CDR3 protein is CASSPPRQGPGELFF. Here the CDR3 DNA reads TGTGCCAGCAGCCCCCCTAGACAGGGCCCCGGGGAGCTGTTTTTT.

The rearrangement uses TRBV3-1 (or the pseudogene TRBV3-2) and TRBJ2-2; possible D gene TRBD2, 6 bases. CDR1 is LGHDT, CDR2 YNNKEL, per germline (reference sequence). The V gene lost 4 bases and the J gene lost 9 bases, with 18 bases spanning the gap. The CDR3 length is 15 residues. Here the CDR3 reads CASSLNRERHRELFF. The CDR3 region has the DNA TGTGCCAGCAGCCTCAACCGGGAGAGACATCGGGAGCTGTTTTTT.

The V call is TRBV3-1 (or the pseudogene TRBV3-2), the J call TRBJ1-1; D is unclear. The CDR3 spans 14 residues. The V gene's germline CDR1 is LGHDT and CDR2 YNNKEL (reference sequence). The V and J ends lost 0 bases and 4 bases respectively, with 9 bases between them. The CDR3 DNA follows: TGTGCCAGCAGCCAAGATTTGCTCGGCACTGAAGCTTTCTTT. This translates into CASSQDLLGTEAFF.

This clone was observed a few times. The chain recombines TRBV24-1 with TRBJ2-7, with a tentative D call TRBD1 (6 bases). Trimming cost V 4 bases and J 5 bases, with 11 bases left between them. Germline V gene data show CDR1 as KGHDR and CDR2 as SFDVKD. The CDR3 is made up of 13 amino acids. The CDR3: CATSEGASNEQYF. The CDR3 DNA sequence: TGTGCCACCAGTGAGGGGGCTAGTAACGAGCAGTACTTC.

This clone was detected only once. The rearrangement uses TRBV28 and TRBJ1-6, with TRBD1 matching over 8 bases. There are 15 residues in the CDR3. Germline V gene lookup returns CDR1 MDHEN and CDR2 SYDVKM. J lost 8 bases, V lost 6 bases, and 9 bases had no gene match. The CDR3 nucleotides are TGTGCCAGCAGCCAAGGAGGCAGGGGGCATTCACCCCTCCACTTT. This translates into CASSQGGRGHSPLHF.

This chain joins TRBV20-1 and TRBJ2-2; TRBD2 might be the D (5 bases). This CDR3 comprises 14 residues. V lost 3 bases and J 3 bases, leaving 11 bases between the germline ends. Germline CDR1 DFQATT, CDR2 SNEGSKA (reference sequence). Here the CDR3 reads CSASIGSYTGELFF. The CDR3 DNA reads TGCAGTGCTAGTATTGGGAGCTACACCGGGGAGCTGTTTTTT.

The rearrangement links TRBV4-2 to TRBJ2-7, with a possible D match to TRBD1 (6 bases). V was trimmed by 1 base and J by 3 bases, leaving 19 bases between them. Germline V gene sequence: CDR1 LGHNA, CDR2 YNFKEQ. This CDR3 has 17 residues. CDR3 residues: CASSQGLRDIVGYEQYF. CDR3 in DNA: TGTGCCAGCAGCCAAGGCCTTAGGGACATTGTTGGCTACGAGCAGTACTTC.

The chain employs TRBV6-6 and TRBJ2-7; 10 bases agree with TRBD1. This CDR3 is 14 amino acids long. V shed 7 bases and J 7 bases; nucleotides not matched to a gene: 10. Germline V gene data show CDR1 as MNHNY and CDR2 as SVGAGI (reference sequence). The CDR3 is CASTRGQGDKEQYF. CDR3 coding DNA: TGTGCCAGCACCCGAGGACAGGGGGATAAGGAGCAGTACTTC.

V usage is TRBV7-9 and J usage is TRBJ2-6; 8 nucleotides line up with TRBD1. V lost 5 bases, J lost 2 bases, and 11 bases stayed unmatched. From germline, CDR1 is SEHNR and CDR2 FQNEAQ (reference sequence). This CDR3 has 18 amino acids. The CDR3 sequence is CASSPLWTGRPGANVLTF. The DNA of the CDR3 is TGTGCCAGCAGCCCCCTTTGGACAGGGCGGCCTGGGGCCAACGTCCTGACTTTC.